This is a list of T cell receptor beta chains from one sample in a study of beta chain features in type 1 diabetes. Sequencing used immunoSEQ multiplex PCR; TCRdb keeps in-frame clones, though not all of them. Here the sample spans about 660,000 clones, more than 12% being singletons. The sequenced sample consisted of naive CD4+ T cells from blood. The source is a man between 18 and 29 years old with type 1 diabetes. CDR3s include the opening cysteine and the closing phenylalanine or tryptophan. The order of the fields is V gene, clone size, J gene, D gene, CDR3 DNA, CDR3 protein. A D gene is named only where the DNA matches it firmly. Clone size is not always given. Where it is, it says once, few, many or a class for expanded clones.

>TRBV5-1|NA|TRBJ2-5|NA
TGCGCCAGCAGAGCCCCCAGCCAAGAGACCCAGTACTTC
CASRAPSQETQYF
>TRBV7-2|NA|TRBJ2-2|NA
TGTGCCAGCTCCGGGACGCCGAACACCGGGGAGCTGTTTTTT
CASSGTPNTGELFF
>TRBV28|few|TRBJ2-6|TRBD2
TGTGCCAGCAGTTTTCCGGGAGGCTCTGGGGCCAACGTCCTGACTTTC
CASSFPGGSGANVLTF
>TRBV30|few|TRBJ2-3|NA
TGTGCCTGGAGTACCCCGTGGGGAGTAACCACAGATACGCAGTATTTT
CAWSTPWGVTTDTQYF
>TRBV7-2|NA|TRBJ2-7|TRBD2
TGTGCCAGCAGCGCGACTAGCGGGAGAAGTCCCGAGCAGTACTTC
CASSATSGRSPEQYF
>TRBV20-1|few|TRBJ2-3|NA
TGCAGTGCTGGCCCCGGGCATACGCAGTATTTT
CSAGPGHTQYF
>TRBV19|NA|TRBJ2-4|TRBD1
TGTGCCAGTAGTATCGACAGGGTGGACATTCAGTACTTC
CASSIDRVDIQYF
>TRBV18|NA|TRBJ1-2|NA
TGTGCCAGCTCCCAAGGACAGCCTTTCTATGGCTACACCTTC
CASSQGQPFYGYTF
>TRBV29-1|few|TRBJ2-3|TRBD2
TGCAGCGTTGCTAGCGGGAGGGCAGATACGCAGTATTTT
CSVASGRADTQYF
>TRBV6-1|NA|TRBJ2-1|NA
TGTGCCAGCAGTGATAATCCCGGAAGCTCCTACAATGAGCAGTTCTTC
CASSDNPGSSYNEQFF
>TRBV5-1|few|TRBJ2-5|NA
TGCGCCAGCAGCTTGATGTGGCCGTACCAAGAGACCCAGTACTTC
CASSLMWPYQETQYF
>TRBV27|NA|TRBJ2-6|NA
TGTGCCAGCAGTTTATCGCTATATACCTCTGGGGCCAACGTCCTGACTTTC
CASSLSLYTSGANVLTF
>TRBV30|few|TRBJ1-1|NA
TGTGCCTGGAGTACCCTAAACTCTGCTTTCTTT
CAWSTLNSAFF
>TRBV11-2|NA|TRBJ1-2|NA
TGTGCCAGCAGCTTAGAGCTCTATGGCTACACCTTC
CASSLELYGYTF
>TRBV30|NA|TRBJ2-7|NA
TGTGCCTGGAGCCAGGGGGGGGCCGAGCAGTACTTC
CAWSQGGAEQYF
>TRBV5-1|few|TRBJ1-1|NA
TGCGCCAGCAGCTTACCATTCGGGAACACTGAAGCTTTCTTT
CASSLPFGNTEAFF
>TRBV2|NA|TRBJ2-1|NA
TGTGCCAGCAGTCCCACAACAGCCTACAATGAGCAGTTCTTC
CASSPTTAYNEQFF
>TRBV7-3|NA|TRBJ1-3|NA
TGTGCCAGCAGTCCGGGACCGACTGGAAACACCATATATTTT
CASSPGPTGNTIYF
>TRBV30|few|TRBJ2-7|NA
TGTGCCTGGAGTGTAATGGTGGATTACTCCTACGAGCAGTACTTC
CAWSVMVDYSYEQYF
>TRBV4-2|NA|TRBJ2-2|TRBD1
TGTGCCAGCAGCCAAGGCCCCCGGGGATGGGGACAGGGCTCACCCGGCACCGGGGAGCTGTTTTTT
CASSQGPRGWGQGSPGTGELFF
>TRBV10-3|few|TRBJ2-1|TRBD2
TGTGCCATCACAGAGCGGGACCCTTCCTACAATGAGCAGTTCTTC
CAITERDPSYNEQFF
>TRBV18|few|TRBJ2-2|NA
TGTGCCAGCTCACCACTACAAGACAGCACCGGGGAGCTGTTTTTT
CASSPLQDSTGELFF
>TRBV7-2|few|TRBJ2-5|NA
TGTGCCAGCAGCTTAGTGGCGAGCGGGTGGGAGACCCAGTACTTC
CASSLVASGWETQYF
>TRBV7-9|NA|TRBJ1-1|NA
TGTGCCAGCAGCCTTCTGCAGGGGAACACTGAAGCTTTCTTT
CASSLLQGNTEAFF
>TRBV7-2|NA|TRBJ2-2|NA
TGTGCCAGCAGCTTAGTCCTGAACACCGGGGAGCTGTTTTTT
CASSLVLNTGELFF
>TRBV4-3|NA|TRBJ2-6|NA
TGCGCCAGCAGCCAAGGGACAGACTCTGGGGCCAACGTCCTGACTTTC
CASSQGTDSGANVLTF
>TRBV5-1|NA|TRBJ2-7|TRBD2
TGCGCCAGCAGCCTAGGGACTAGCCATGCCTACGAGCAGTACTTC
CASSLGTSHAYEQYF
>TRBV7-9|NA|TRBJ1-1|NA
TGTGCCATCTCACAAGCGGGGACTGAAGCTTTCTTT
CAISQAGTEAFF
>TRBV5-1|few|TRBJ2-3|NA
TGCGCCAGCAGCTCCTTACAGGGGACTTCAGATACGCAGTATTTT
CASSSLQGTSDTQYF
>TRBV18|NA|TRBJ1-1|NA
TGTGCCAGCTCACCACAGGCAGCGAACACTGAAGCTTTCTTT
CASSPQAANTEAFF
>TRBV19|NA|TRBJ1-1|NA
TGTGCCAGTAGTGGTTGGGGGGGCGGAACTGAAGCTTTCTTT
CASSGWGGGTEAFF
>TRBV6-5|NA|TRBJ2-7|NA
TGTGCCAGCAGTTACGGGCAGGGCGAGAGGCAGTACTTC
CASSYGQGERQYF